This is a list of T cell receptor beta chains from one sample in a study of blood T cell repertoires in COVID-19. Here immunoSEQ multiplex PCR was the method, and the copy in TCRdb shows in-frame clones only, minus some. This sample carries a few hundred thousand clones, approximately 86% of them seen once, and the ten largest clones take about 4%. The sequenced sample was PBMCs or T cells enriched from blood (not recorded which). The receptors originated from a woman between 25 and 40 years old who had been exposed to COVID-19. Each CDR3 is given with its conserved first and last residue. The order of the fields is V gene, D gene, J gene, clone size, CDR3 protein, CDR3 DNA. D genes are given only for firm matches. Clone sizes are given selectively: once, few, many, or a class where the clone is expanded.

v_gene: TRBV29-1; d_gene: NA; j_gene: TRBJ1-1; abundance: NA; CDR3aa: CSVVRDTEAFF; CDR3nt: TGCAGCGTTGTGAGGGACACTGAAGCTTTCTTT
v_gene: TRBV9; d_gene: NA; j_gene: TRBJ1-4; abundance: NA; CDR3aa: CASSPGGSEGEKLFF; CDR3nt: TGTGCCAGCAGCCCTGGGGGCAGCGAAGGTGAAAAACTGTTTTTT
v_gene: TRBV19; d_gene: NA; j_gene: TRBJ1-1; abundance: NA; CDR3aa: CASSPRTPEAFF; CDR3nt: TGTGCCAGTAGTCCCCGGACACCTGAAGCTTTCTTT
v_gene: TRBV12-3/TRBV12-4; d_gene: NA; j_gene: TRBJ1-1; abundance: NA; CDR3aa: CASMGENTEAFF; CDR3nt: TGTGCCAGCATGGGAGAGAACACTGAAGCTTTCTTT
v_gene: TRBV5-4; d_gene: NA; j_gene: TRBJ2-1; abundance: NA; CDR3aa: CASSLAGSYNEQFF; CDR3nt: TGTGCCAGCAGCTTGGCGGGCTCCTACAATGAGCAGTTCTTC
v_gene: TRBV7-6; d_gene: NA; j_gene: TRBJ1-6; abundance: few; CDR3aa: CASSLWGGDSPLHF; CDR3nt: TGTGCCAGCAGCTTATGGGGAGGGGATTCACCCCTCCACTTT
v_gene: TRBV29-1; d_gene: TRBD2; j_gene: TRBJ2-3; abundance: NA; CDR3aa: CSVGRGGSPDTQYF; CDR3nt: TGCAGCGTCGGGAGGGGAGGGAGTCCAGATACGCAGTATTTT
v_gene: TRBV7-9; d_gene: NA; j_gene: TRBJ1-3; abundance: NA; CDR3aa: CASSSPGFQRGTIYF; CDR3nt: TGTGCCAGCAGCTCCCCAGGGTTCCAGAGGGGGACCATATATTTT
v_gene: TRBV15; d_gene: NA; j_gene: TRBJ1-5; abundance: NA; CDR3aa: CATSRGQLNQPQHF; CDR3nt: TGTGCCACCAGCAGAGGACAGCTCAATCAGCCCCAGCATTTT
v_gene: TRBV27; d_gene: NA; j_gene: TRBJ2-1; abundance: NA; CDR3aa: CASSLSESGKNEQFF; CDR3nt: TGTGCCAGCAGTTTATCGGAGTCAGGGAAGAATGAGCAGTTCTTC
v_gene: TRBV30; d_gene: TRBD1; j_gene: TRBJ2-1; abundance: NA; CDR3aa: CAWDRGLNEQFF; CDR3nt: TGTGCCTGGGACAGGGGGCTGAATGAGCAGTTCTTC
v_gene: TRBV5-1; d_gene: NA; j_gene: TRBJ1-2; abundance: NA; CDR3aa: CASRTGNYGYTF; CDR3nt: TGCGCCAGCAGGACAGGCAACTATGGCTACACCTTC
v_gene: TRBV12-2; d_gene: NA; j_gene: TRBJ1-4; abundance: once; CDR3aa: CASRLALHRTGTFPTNEKLFF; CDR3nt: TGTGCAAGTCGCTTAGCGCTTCACCGGACAGGGACGTTTCCAACTAATGAAAAACTGTTTTTT
v_gene: TRBV10-3; d_gene: NA; j_gene: TRBJ2-1; abundance: NA; CDR3aa: CAISEVKGGPYNEQFF; CDR3nt: TGTGCCATCAGTGAGGTTAAAGGGGGTCCCTACAATGAGCAGTTCTTC
v_gene: TRBV5-1; d_gene: NA; j_gene: TRBJ2-2; abundance: NA; CDR3aa: CASSLVSGELFF; CDR3nt: TGCGCCAGCAGCTTGGTATCCGGGGAGCTGTTTTTT
v_gene: TRBV11-2; d_gene: TRBD1; j_gene: TRBJ1-5; abundance: NA; CDR3aa: CASSLDTGEDQPQHF; CDR3nt: TGTGCCAGCAGCTTAGATACAGGGGAGGACCAGCCCCAGCATTTT
v_gene: TRBV9; d_gene: NA; j_gene: TRBJ1-2; abundance: NA; CDR3aa: CASSLGAKDILLYGYTF; CDR3nt: TGTGCCAGCAGCCTAGGGGCAAAGGACATACTCCTCTATGGCTACACCTTC
v_gene: TRBV2; d_gene: TRBD1; j_gene: TRBJ2-1; abundance: NA; CDR3aa: CASSDRGPEQFF; CDR3nt: TGTGCCAGCAGTGACAGGGGGCCTGAGCAGTTCTTC
v_gene: TRBV5-4; d_gene: NA; j_gene: TRBJ1-6; abundance: NA; CDR3aa: CASSLERYNSPLHF; CDR3nt: TGTGCCAGCAGCTTGGAGAGATATAATTCACCCCTCCACTTT
v_gene: TRBV25-1; d_gene: NA; j_gene: TRBJ1-6; abundance: NA; CDR3aa: CASMEGFGNSPLHF; CDR3nt: TGTGCCAGTATGGAGGGTTTCGGTAATTCACCCCTCCACTTT
v_gene: TRBV3-1/TRBV3-2; d_gene: TRBD1; j_gene: TRBJ1-4; abundance: NA; CDR3aa: CASSLNPGQGAREKLFF; CDR3nt: TGTGCCAGCAGCCTAAACCCGGGACAGGGGGCAAGAGAAAAACTGTTTTTT
v_gene: TRBV20-1; d_gene: NA; j_gene: TRBJ2-7; abundance: NA; CDR3aa: CSASLARGTYEQYF; CDR3nt: TGCAGTGCTAGTCTTGCCAGGGGCACCTACGAGCAGTACTTC
v_gene: TRBV27; d_gene: NA; j_gene: TRBJ1-2; abundance: NA; CDR3aa: CASSSFGGADGYTF; CDR3nt: TGTGCCAGCAGTTCGTTCGGGGGGGCGGACGGCTACACCTTC
v_gene: TRBV5-1; d_gene: TRBD2; j_gene: TRBJ2-3; abundance: once; CDR3aa: CASSLDLRGGGSTDTQYF; CDR3nt: TGCGCCAGCAGCTTGGACCTCCGAGGCGGGGGGAGCACAGATACGCAGTATTTT
v_gene: TRBV19; d_gene: NA; j_gene: TRBJ1-2; abundance: NA; CDR3aa: CASSVGAGNYGYTF; CDR3nt: TGTGCCAGTAGTGTCGGAGCGGGGAACTATGGCTACACCTTC
v_gene: TRBV6-5; d_gene: NA; j_gene: TRBJ2-7; abundance: NA; CDR3aa: CASSYGPALSYEQYF; CDR3nt: TGTGCCAGCAGTTACGGGCCCGCACTCTCCTACGAGCAGTACTTC
v_gene: TRBV24-1; d_gene: NA; j_gene: TRBJ1-1; abundance: NA; CDR3aa: CATGSTGNNEAFF; CDR3nt: TGTGCCACCGGCTCCACAGGGAATAATGAAGCTTTCTTT
v_gene: TRBV27; d_gene: NA; j_gene: TRBJ1-1; abundance: NA; CDR3aa: CASSLTRNTEAFF; CDR3nt: TGTGCCAGCAGCCTTACAAGGAACACTGAAGCTTTCTTT
v_gene: TRBV2; d_gene: NA; j_gene: TRBJ1-3; abundance: NA; CDR3aa: CASSEGGVGGNTIYF; CDR3nt: TGTGCCAGCAGTGAAGGAGGCGTCGGAGGAAACACCATATATTTT
v_gene: TRBV5-6; d_gene: NA; j_gene: TRBJ2-7; abundance: NA; CDR3aa: CASSLPLEPYEQYF; CDR3nt: TGTGCCAGCAGCTTGCCCCTAGAACCCTACGAGCAGTACTTC
v_gene: TRBV12-5; d_gene: NA; j_gene: TRBJ2-1; abundance: NA; CDR3aa: CASGSNRDKLPGLSYNEQFF; CDR3nt: TGTGCTAGTGGTTCGAACCGGGACAAACTCCCGGGACTATCCTACAATGAGCAGTTCTTC
v_gene: TRBV19; d_gene: TRBD1; j_gene: TRBJ1-4; abundance: NA; CDR3aa: CASSLRDRGFGFLF; CDR3nt: TGTGCCAGTAGCCTTCGGGACAGGGGGTTCGGGTTTCTTTTT
v_gene: TRBV7-2; d_gene: NA; j_gene: TRBJ2-3; abundance: once; CDR3aa: CASSSRPGSTDTQYF; CDR3nt: TGTGCCAGCAGCTCTAGGCCGGGTAGCACAGATACGCAGTATTTT
v_gene: TRBV3-1/TRBV3-2; d_gene: NA; j_gene: TRBJ2-7; abundance: NA; CDR3aa: CASSQGGWSAYEQYF; CDR3nt: TGTGCCAGCAGCCAAGGAGGGTGGTCCGCCTACGAGCAGTACTTC
v_gene: TRBV11-2; d_gene: NA; j_gene: TRBJ2-3; abundance: NA; CDR3aa: CASSLVGSGYSTDTQYF; CDR3nt: TGTGCCAGCAGCTTAGTTGGGAGCGGGTATAGCACAGATACGCAGTATTTT
v_gene: TRBV9; d_gene: TRBD1; j_gene: TRBJ2-2; abundance: few; CDR3aa: CASSGDRGRTGELFF; CDR3nt: TGTGCCAGCAGCGGGGACAGGGGGCGTACCGGGGAGCTGTTTTTT
v_gene: TRBV27; d_gene: NA; j_gene: TRBJ1-2; abundance: NA; CDR3aa: CASTPREGYYGYTF; CDR3nt: TGTGCCAGCACCCCCCGGGAAGGGTACTATGGCTACACCTTC
v_gene: TRBV6-5; d_gene: TRBD1; j_gene: TRBJ1-2; abundance: NA; CDR3aa: CASRTGDGYTF; CDR3nt: TGTGCCAGTCGGACAGGGGATGGCTACACCTTC
v_gene: TRBV5-1; d_gene: TRBD1; j_gene: TRBJ1-1; abundance: NA; CDR3aa: CASTGGYEAFF; CDR3nt: TGCGCCAGTACAGGGGGCTATGAAGCTTTCTTT
v_gene: TRBV6-5; d_gene: TRBD1; j_gene: TRBJ1-6; abundance: NA; CDR3aa: CASSYSRDRLPSPLHF; CDR3nt: TGTGCCAGCAGTTACTCCCGGGACAGGCTTCCCTCACCCCTCCACTTT